These 21 T cell receptor beta chains were sequenced from one sample in a study of regulatory T cells in long-lasting Graves disease. CDR3 regions were amplified by Arm-PCR using iRepertoire HTBI primers to build TCR beta libraries. A single record per CDR3 protein comes from TCRdb applying MiXCR to the multiplex PCR reads. The sample yields about 520,000 distinct CDR3 sequences, around 11% seen once. Indicated time point: newly diagnosed GD, antithyroid drugs for less than 3 months. PBMC RNA was the source of the TCR library. These records were also assigned to another study, of T cells in Graves' hyperthyroidism and ophthalmopathy.

This material consisted of peripheral blood mononuclear cells (PBMCs), taken at new diagnosis, from a patient treated with antithyroid drugs. The receptors were gathered from a woman in her twenties or thirties with Graves disease.

This clonotype has at least ten counts. The chain links TRBV27 to TRBJ1-2; D is possibly TRBD1 (6 bases). The CDR3 is 15 amino acids. V was cut by 5 bases and J by 8 bases, with 21 bases left in between. Germline-derived CDR1 and CDR2 are MNHEY and SMNVEV (reference sequence). The CDR3 sequence: CASSRSPDTRGGYTF. The CDR3 DNA reads as TGTGCCAGCAGTCGCTCCCCGGATACCAGGGGAGGCTACACCTTC.

This clonotype showed up many times. This chain joins TRBV29-1 and TRBJ1-2; 8 nucleotides match TRBD1. Trimming at V came to 4 bases and at J to 8 bases, leaving 21 bases not matched to a gene. CDR1 and CDR2 (germline): SQVTM, ANQGSEA. The CDR3 is 17 residues long. The DNA of the CDR3 is TGCAGCGTTGGTGGGGGGGGACGACAAGGACAGGGTTCGGGCTACACCTTC. Translating it yields CSVGGGGRQGQGSGYTF.

The chain employs TRBV29-1 and TRBJ1-1; 7 bases match TRBD1. The CDR3 extends over 14 amino acids. V shed 7 bases and J 3 bases; nucleotides not matched to a gene: 11. Germline assignment: CDR1 SQVTM and CDR2 ANQGSEA. CDR3 in amino acids: CSARGFRGYTEAFF. The CDR3 DNA reads TGCAGCGCCAGGGGGTTTCGGGGATACACTGAAGCTTTCTTT.

This clonotype was observed many times. This chain joins TRBV20-1 and TRBJ1-5; D uncertain. Trimming removed 5 bases from V and 4 bases from J, with 9 bases in between. The germline gives CDR1 DFQATT, CDR2 SNEGSKA (reference sequence). This CDR3 is 12 amino acids long. For the CDR3, the DNA is TGCAGTGCTGTCTTAGGTAATCAGCCCCAGCATTTT. This encodes CSAVLGNQPQHF.

The chain joins TRBV5-1 to TRBJ1-3, with D maybe TRBD1 (6 bases). The V end was cut by 5 bases, the J end by 1 base, with 22 bases between. Germline CDR1 SGHRS, CDR2 YFSETQ. The CDR3 spans 18 residues. CDR3 sequence reads: CASSFFSDSFNSGNTIYF. The CDR3 region has the DNA TGCGCCAGCAGTTTTTTTTCGGACAGCTTCAATTCTGGAAACACCATATATTTT.

The chain uses TRBV20-1 and TRBJ2-7, with D hard to call. The germline V gene encodes CDR1 DFQATT and CDR2 SNEGSKA (reference sequence). The CDR3 totals 10 residues. Trimming pared 7 bases from V and 2 bases from J, leaving 6 bases between. The CDR3 sequence is CSVQPYEQYF. Here the CDR3 DNA reads TGCAGTGTTCAGCCCTACGAGCAGTACTTC.

V is TRBV28 and J is TRBJ2-3, with 11 bases identical to TRBD2. The CDR3 runs to 15 residues. Germline V gives CDR1 MDHEN, CDR2 SYDVKM. V trimming: 5 bases; J trimming: 5 bases; junction bases outside the gene matches: 6. The CDR3 DNA is TGTGCCAGCAGTCTAGCGGGAGGAGGGGTAGATACGCAGTATTTT. Translating gives CASSLAGGGVDTQYF.

The chain links TRBV15 to TRBJ1-5; D may be TRBD1 (5 bases). CDR1 is LNHNV, CDR2 YYDKDF, per germline (reference sequence). The CDR3 runs to 16 residues. V was pared by 0 bases and J by 15 bases, with 24 bases between. CDR3: CATSRDRTREPYLPHF. The CDR3, as DNA: TGTGCCACCAGCAGAGATAGGACACGGGAGCCCTACTTGCCGCATTTT. Based on the CDR3 plus reference TRBV15 and TRBJ1-5, the full variable domain is DAMVIQNPRYQVTQFGKPVTLSCSQTLNHNVMYWYQQKSSQAPKLLFHYYDKDFNNEADTPDNFQSRRPNTSFCFLDIRSPGLGDTAMYLCATSRDRTREPYLPHFGDGTRLSIL.

This clonotype was seen many times. This sequence joins TRBV30 and TRBJ1-1; D ambiguous. The length of the CDR3 is 13 residues. V was pared by 0 bases and J by 0 bases, with 5 bases between. Germline lookup yields CDR1 GTSNPN and CDR2 SVGIG (reference sequence). DNA for the CDR3: TGTGCCTGGAGTGTAATGCTGAACACTGAAGCTTTCTTT. This codes for CAWSVMLNTEAFF.

This clonotype came up many times. The chain is built from TRBV24-1 and TRBJ2-3; D is undetermined. Germline CDR1 reads KGHDR; CDR2 reads SFDVKD. Trimming pared 5 bases from V and 5 bases from J, leaving 4 bases between. The CDR3 totals 11 residues. The CDR3 nucleotides are TGTGCCACCAGTGCTCAAGATACGCAGTATTTT. Protein product: CATSAQDTQYF.

This clonotype was found many times. The chain employs TRBV24-1 and TRBJ1-1; 11 bases are a match to TRBD1. CDR1 and CDR2 (germline): KGHDR, SFDVKD. CDR3 length: 15 amino acids. J gave up 4 bases and V 3 bases, and 3 bases lay outside the gene matches. This chain's CDR3 is CATSDAGTGGTEAFF. The CDR3 bases are TGTGCCACCAGTGATGCCGGGACAGGGGGCACTGAAGCTTTCTTT.

This clonotype was observed many times. V gene TRBV11-3 combines with J gene TRBJ2-7; tentatively, D is TRBD2 (5 bases). This CDR3 comprises 13 residues. Trimming removed 1 base at V and 5 bases at J, with 9 bases between. Germline V gene lookup returns CDR1 SGHNT and CDR2 YENEEA. The CDR3 DNA follows: TGTGCCAGCAGCTTAGGTCCGGGGAACGAGCAGTACTTC. This sequence encodes CASSLGPGNEQYF.

This clonotype occurred a few times. This rearrangement joins TRBV11-2 to TRBJ1-1, with TRBD1 matching 7 bases. This CDR3 has 19 residues. CDR1 and CDR2 from the germline V gene are SGHAT and FQNNGV. J was trimmed by 6 bases and V by 1 base; bases with no gene match: 20. The CDR3 region has the DNA TGTGCCAGCAGCTTAGCCTTCCGGCCCGGCGGGACAGCAAGCGCTGAAGCTTTCTTT. Amino acid sequence: CASSLAFRPGGTASAEAFF.

This clonotype was counted many times. The chain has TRBV20-1 and TRBJ2-5; D uncertain. V was pared by 7 bases and J by 0 bases, with 15 bases between. CDR3 length equals 14 residues. Germline CDR1 reads DFQATT; CDR2 reads SNEGSKA (reference sequence). The CDR3 spells CSVTQATNQETQYF. In nucleotides, the CDR3 is TGCAGTGTCACCCAGGCGACAAACCAAGAGACCCAGTACTTC.

This chain joins TRBV5-6 and TRBJ1-6, with TRBD1 matching over 7 bases. Germline lookup yields CDR1 SGHDT and CDR2 YYEEEE. The CDR3 consists of 16 residues. The J segment lost 6 bases and the V segment lost 2 bases, leaving 8 bases of the junction unmatched. The CDR3 coding sequence is TGTGCCAGCAGCTTCTCCGACAGGGCCTTTAATTCACCCCTCCACTTT. It translates to CASSFSDRAFNSPLHF.

In this sample, this clonotype turned up many times. The genes are TRBV6-2 or TRBV6-3 and TRBJ2-1; 7 bases match TRBD2. The CDR3 consists of 15 residues. Germline CDR1 reads MNHEY; CDR2 reads SVGEGT. The V gene end was trimmed by 2 bases and the J gene end by 4 bases; junction bases not matched to a gene: 5. CDR3 region: CASSYVAGRYNEQFF. The CDR3 coding sequence is TGTGCCAGCAGTTACGTAGCGGGTCGGTACAATGAGCAGTTCTTC.

This clonotype was detected only a few times. This chain joins TRBV27 and TRBJ2-7; TRBD1 matches 7 bases. Germline assignment: CDR1 MNHEY and CDR2 SMNVEV (reference sequence). This CDR3 contains 15 residues. The V gene end was trimmed by 6 bases and the J gene end by 3 bases; junction bases not matched to a gene: 11. DNA of the CDR3: TGTGCCAGCAGAATCTACAGGGGCGCCCTCTACGAGCAGTACTTC. As protein: CASRIYRGALYEQYF.

This clonotype was detected many times. The chain carries TRBV18 and TRBJ1-1, with D possibly matching TRBD1 (5 bases). CDR3 length: 14 amino acids. Trimming left V 4 bases short and J 1 base short, with 10 bases between. The germline V gene encodes CDR1 KGHSH and CDR2 LQKENI. CDR3 nucleotide sequence: TGTGCCAGCTCACGCCCAACAGGGAACACTGAAGCTTTCTTT. Protein sequence: CASSRPTGNTEAFF.

Concerning this clonotype itself: A much larger clonotype is one base distant, so this may be a read error. This chain uses TRBV18 with TRBJ1-1; no clear D. This CDR3 has 13 amino acids. The germline V gene has CDR1 KGHSH and CDR2 LQKENI. CDR3 in DNA: TGTGCCAGCCCACCTAACAAGGACACTGAAGCTTTCTTT. Translating it yields CASPPNKDTEAFF.

The chain links TRBV19 to TRBJ2-3; either TRBD1 or TRBD2 may supply D (5 bases each). Germline V gene data show CDR1 as LNHDA and CDR2 as SQIVND (reference sequence). There are 15 residues in the CDR3. The V end was cut by 6 bases, the J end by 0 bases, with 13 bases between. This chain's CDR3 is CASRSRDVSTDTQYF. The CDR3 DNA follows: TGTGCCAGTAGATCGAGGGACGTTAGCACAGATACGCAGTATTTT.

As for this clonotype: Since a far larger clone is one base different, this is likely a read error. This chain connects TRBV11-2 to TRBJ2-1; D unresolved. Germline CDR1 SGHAT, CDR2 FQNNGV. The CDR3 has 13 amino acids. V dropped 5 bases and J dropped 13 bases, with 18 bases sitting between them. CDR3 residues: CASSPPGPETQFF. The CDR3, as DNA: TGTGCCAGCAGCCCTCCGGGCCCCGAGACCCAGTTCTTC.